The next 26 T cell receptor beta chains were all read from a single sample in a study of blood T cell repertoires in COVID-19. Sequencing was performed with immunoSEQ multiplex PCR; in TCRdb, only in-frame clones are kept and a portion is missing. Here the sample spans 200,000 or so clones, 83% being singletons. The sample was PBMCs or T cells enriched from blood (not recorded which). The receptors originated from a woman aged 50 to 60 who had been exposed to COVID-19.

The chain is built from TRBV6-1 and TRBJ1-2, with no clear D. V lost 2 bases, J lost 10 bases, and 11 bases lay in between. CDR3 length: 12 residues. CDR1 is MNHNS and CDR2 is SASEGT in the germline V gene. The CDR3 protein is CASSERDVNYTF. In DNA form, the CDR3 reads TGTGCCAGCAGTGAACGGGATGTGAACTACACCTTC.

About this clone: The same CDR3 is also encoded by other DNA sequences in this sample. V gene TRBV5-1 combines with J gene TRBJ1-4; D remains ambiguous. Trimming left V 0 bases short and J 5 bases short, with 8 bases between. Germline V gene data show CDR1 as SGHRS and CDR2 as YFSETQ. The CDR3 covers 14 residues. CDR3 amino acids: CASSLDNPNEKLFF. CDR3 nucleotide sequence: TGCGCCAGCAGCTTGGACAACCCCAATGAAAAACTGTTTTTT.

For the CDR3, the DNA is TGTGCCAGCAGTTTCGAGGTCATGGGCACAGATACGCAGTATTTT. Its translation: CASSFEVMGTDTQYF. The genes are TRBV6-5 and TRBJ2-3; D gene uncertain. Germline V lookup: CDR1 MNHEY, CDR2 SVGAGI. The V end was cut by 4 bases, the J end by 1 base, with 12 bases between. CDR3 length equals 15 residues.

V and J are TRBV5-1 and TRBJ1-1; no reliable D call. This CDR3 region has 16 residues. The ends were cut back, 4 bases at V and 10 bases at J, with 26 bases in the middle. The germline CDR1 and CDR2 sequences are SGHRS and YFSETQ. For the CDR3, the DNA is TGCGCCAGCAGCCTGACTTCGGAGGCAGGACGGAGGTCAGCTTTCTTT. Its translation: CASSLTSEAGRRSAFF.

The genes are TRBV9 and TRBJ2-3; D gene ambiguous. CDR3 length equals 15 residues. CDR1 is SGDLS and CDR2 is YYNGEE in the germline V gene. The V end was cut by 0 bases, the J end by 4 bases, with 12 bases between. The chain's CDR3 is CASSVAGRLPDTQYF. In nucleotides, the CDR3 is TGTGCCAGCAGCGTAGCGGGTCGGCTGCCAGATACGCAGTATTTT.

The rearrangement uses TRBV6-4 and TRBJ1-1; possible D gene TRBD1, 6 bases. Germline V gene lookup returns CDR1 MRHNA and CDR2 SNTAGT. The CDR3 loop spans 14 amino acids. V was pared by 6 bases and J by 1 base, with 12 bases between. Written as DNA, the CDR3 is TGTGCCAGCAGACGGGGACAAACGAACACTGAAGCTTTCTTT. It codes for CASRRGQTNTEAFF.

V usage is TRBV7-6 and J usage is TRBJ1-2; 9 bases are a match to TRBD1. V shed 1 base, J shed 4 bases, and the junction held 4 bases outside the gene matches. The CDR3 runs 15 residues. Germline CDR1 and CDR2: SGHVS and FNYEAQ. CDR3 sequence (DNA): TGTGCCAGCAGCTTAGATGGACAGGGGAGCTATGGCTACACCTTC. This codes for CASSLDGQGSYGYTF.

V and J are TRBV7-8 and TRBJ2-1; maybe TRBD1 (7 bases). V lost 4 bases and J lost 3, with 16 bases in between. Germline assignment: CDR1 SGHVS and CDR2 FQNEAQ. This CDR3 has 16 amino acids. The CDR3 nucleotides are TGTGCCAGCAGCTCGCGACAGGGAGGCGACTACAATGAGCAGTTCTTC. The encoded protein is CASSSRQGGDYNEQFF.

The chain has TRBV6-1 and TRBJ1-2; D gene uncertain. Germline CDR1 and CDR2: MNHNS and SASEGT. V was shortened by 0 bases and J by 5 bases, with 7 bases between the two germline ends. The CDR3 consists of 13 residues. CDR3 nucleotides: TGTGCCAGCAGTGAAGCTCTCTCTTATGGCTACACCTTC. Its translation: CASSEALSYGYTF.

CDR3 protein: CASSSDGGSYNSPLHF. The DNA of the CDR3 is TGTGCCAGCAGTTCGGACGGAGGCTCCTATAATTCACCCCTCCACTTT. The rearrangement uses TRBV7-9 and TRBJ1-6; D unresolved. Germline V lookup: CDR1 SEHNR, CDR2 FQNEAQ (reference sequence). This CDR3 comprises 16 residues. The V end lost 6 bases, the J end lost 0 bases, and 12 bases lay between the germline ends.

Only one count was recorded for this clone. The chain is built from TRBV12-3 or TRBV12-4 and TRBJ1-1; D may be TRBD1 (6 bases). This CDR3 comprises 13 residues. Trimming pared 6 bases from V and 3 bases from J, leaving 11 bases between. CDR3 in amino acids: CASSQDRDTEAFF. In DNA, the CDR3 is TGTGCCAGCAGCCAGGACAGAGACACTGAAGCTTTCTTT.

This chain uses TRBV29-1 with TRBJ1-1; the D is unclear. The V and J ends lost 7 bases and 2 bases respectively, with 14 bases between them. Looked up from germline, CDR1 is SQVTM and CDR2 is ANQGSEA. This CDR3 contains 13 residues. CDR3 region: CSARRGANTEAFF. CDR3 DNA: TGCAGCGCCCGTCGGGGAGCCAACACTGAAGCTTTCTTT.

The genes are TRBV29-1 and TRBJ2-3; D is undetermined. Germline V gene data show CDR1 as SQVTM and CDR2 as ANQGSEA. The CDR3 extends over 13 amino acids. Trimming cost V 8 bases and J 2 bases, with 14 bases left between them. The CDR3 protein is CSPGWAYTDTQYF. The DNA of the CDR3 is TGCAGCCCTGGGTGGGCGTACACAGATACGCAGTATTTT.

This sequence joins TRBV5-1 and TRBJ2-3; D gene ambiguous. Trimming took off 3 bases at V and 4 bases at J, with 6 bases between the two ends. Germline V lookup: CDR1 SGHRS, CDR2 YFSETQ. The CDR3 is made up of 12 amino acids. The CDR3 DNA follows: TGCGCCAGCAGCTCGTTCTCAGATACGCAGTATTTT. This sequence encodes CASSSFSDTQYF. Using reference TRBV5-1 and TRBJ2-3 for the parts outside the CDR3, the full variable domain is KAGVTQTPRYLIKTRGQQVTLSCSPISGHRSVSWYQQTPGQGLQFLFEYFSETQRNKGNFPGRFSGRQFSNSRSEMNVSTLELGDSALYLCASSSFSDTQYFGPGTRLTVL.

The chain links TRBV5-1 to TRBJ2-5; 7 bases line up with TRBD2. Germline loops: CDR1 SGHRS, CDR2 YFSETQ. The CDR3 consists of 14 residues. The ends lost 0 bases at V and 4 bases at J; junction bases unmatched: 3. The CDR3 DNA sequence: TGCGCCAGCAGCTTGGCCACGGGGGGAGAGACCCAGTACTTC. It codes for CASSLATGGETQYF. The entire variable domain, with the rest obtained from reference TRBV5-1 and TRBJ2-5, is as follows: KAGVTQTPRYLIKTRGQQVTLSCSPISGHRSVSWYQQTPGQGLQFLFEYFSETQRNKGNFPGRFSGRQFSNSRSEMNVSTLELGDSALYLCASSLATGGETQYFGPGTRLLVL.

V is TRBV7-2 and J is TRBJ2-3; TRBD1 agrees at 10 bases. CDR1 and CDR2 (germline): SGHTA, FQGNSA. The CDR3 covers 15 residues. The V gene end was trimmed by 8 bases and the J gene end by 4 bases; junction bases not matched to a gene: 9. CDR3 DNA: TGTGCCAGCGGGTCGGGACAGGGGTCGGCAGATACGCAGTATTTT. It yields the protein CASGSGQGSADTQYF.

The chain's CDR3 is CASSYSGPGDEKLFF. CDR3 bases: TGTGCCAGCAGTTACTCGGGGCCAGGGGACGAAAAACTGTTTTTT. The genes are TRBV6-5 and TRBJ1-4, with D tentatively TRBD1 (6 bases). This CDR3 is built from 15 residues. Looked up from germline, CDR1 is MNHEY and CDR2 is SVGAGI. Trimming shortened V by 0 bases and J by 8 bases, and 13 bases separated the two germline ends.

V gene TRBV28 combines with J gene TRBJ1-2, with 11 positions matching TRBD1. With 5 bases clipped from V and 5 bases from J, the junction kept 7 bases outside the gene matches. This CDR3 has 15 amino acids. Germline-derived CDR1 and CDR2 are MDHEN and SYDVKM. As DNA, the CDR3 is TGTGCCAGCAGTGCATCCGGGACAGGGGGGTATGGCTACACCTTC. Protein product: CASSASGTGGYGYTF.

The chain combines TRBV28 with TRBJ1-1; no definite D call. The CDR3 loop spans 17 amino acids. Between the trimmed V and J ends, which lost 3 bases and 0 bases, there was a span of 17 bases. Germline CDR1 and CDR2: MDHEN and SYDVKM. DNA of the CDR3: TGTGCCAGCAGTTTCTATGAGGGCCCGGGCCTGAACACTGAAGCTTTCTTT. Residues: CASSFYEGPGLNTEAFF.

In DNA form, the CDR3 reads TGTGCCAGCAGTGAAAGGACGACTAGCGGAACTCGCTCCTACGAGCAGTACTTC. This gives the protein CASSERTTSGTRSYEQYF. This chain joins TRBV6-1 and TRBJ2-7; 9 positions agree with TRBD2. The V gene's germline CDR1 is MNHNS and CDR2 SASEGT. CDR3 length: 18 residues. V gave up 2 bases and J gave up 0 bases; unmatched junction bases: 11.

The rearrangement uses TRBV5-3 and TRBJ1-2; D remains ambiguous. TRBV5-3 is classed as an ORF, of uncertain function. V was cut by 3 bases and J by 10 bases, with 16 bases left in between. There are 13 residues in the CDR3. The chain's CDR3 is CARSSTEQKTYTF. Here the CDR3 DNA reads TGTGCCAGAAGCTCCACGGAACAGAAAACCTACACCTTC.

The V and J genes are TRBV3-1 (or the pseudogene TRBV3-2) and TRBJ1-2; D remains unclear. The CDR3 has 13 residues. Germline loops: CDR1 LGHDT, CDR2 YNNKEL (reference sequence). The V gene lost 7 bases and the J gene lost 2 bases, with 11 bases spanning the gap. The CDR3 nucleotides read TGTGCCAGCACCGGAATAGCGAACTATGGCTACACCTTC. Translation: CASTGIANYGYTF.

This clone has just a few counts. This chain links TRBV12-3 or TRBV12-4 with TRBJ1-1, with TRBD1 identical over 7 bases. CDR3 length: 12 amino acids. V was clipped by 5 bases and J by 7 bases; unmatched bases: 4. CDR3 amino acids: CASSLYRGEAFF. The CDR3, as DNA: TGTGCCAGCAGTCTTTACAGGGGTGAAGCTTTCTTT.

The CDR3 nucleotides read TGCGCCAGCAGCCTCCCGGACATCCAAGAGACCCAGTACTTC. Translated, it gives CASSLPDIQETQYF. The genes are TRBV5-1 and TRBJ2-5, with D maybe TRBD1 (5 bases). V was pared by 4 bases and J by 1 base, with 11 bases between. In germline, CDR1 is SGHRS, CDR2 YFSETQ. This CDR3 is 14 amino acids long.

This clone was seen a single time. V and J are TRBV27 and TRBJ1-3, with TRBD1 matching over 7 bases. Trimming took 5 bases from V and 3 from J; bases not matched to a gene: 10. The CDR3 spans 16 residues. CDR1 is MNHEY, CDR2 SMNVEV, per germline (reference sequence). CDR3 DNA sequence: TGTGCCAGCAGTATCTCTGCCGGGACAGTTGGAAACACCATATATTTT. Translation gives CASSISAGTVGNTIYF.

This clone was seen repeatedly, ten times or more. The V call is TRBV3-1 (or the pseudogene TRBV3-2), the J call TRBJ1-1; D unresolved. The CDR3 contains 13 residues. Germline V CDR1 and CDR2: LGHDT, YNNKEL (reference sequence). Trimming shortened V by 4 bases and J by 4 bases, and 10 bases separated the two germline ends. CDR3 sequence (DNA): TGTGCCAGCAGCCTGGGGAGGGCCACTGAAGCTTTCTTT. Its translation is CASSLGRATEAFF.